This T cell receptor (beta chain) was recovered during a study of beta chain features in type 1 diabetes. Concerning this clone itself: Antigen specificity is unknown.

Study-level points and caveats: For type 1 diabetes patients, VDJ junctions showed fewer insertions and more deletions. Shortening that was moderate but significant affected the TCRB CDR3s of Type 1 diabetes patients in all four CD4+ subsets. Relative to healthy donors, patients appeared to have naive, central memory and Treg TCRB repertoires that were more similar.

The study reverse transcribed the entire isolated RNA, so it sequenced expressed TCRB transcripts. This table comes from immunoSEQ multiplex PCR, and its TCRdb copy is limited to in-frame clones, with some not included. Altogether tens of thousands of clones are present, 40% to 60% being singletons, with the ten largest covering 2% to 3%. Sequencing was carried out using Tregs from blood. The source is a woman aged 40 to 50 with type 1 diabetes.

This CDR3 reads CAVQVGVLNTEAFF. CDR3 nucleotides: TGTGCCGTCCAGGTGGGCGTTCTTAACACTGAAGCTTTCTTT. The V gene is TRBV6-5, the J gene TRBJ1-1; no firm D call. V lost 11 bases and J 2 bases, leaving 18 bases between the germline ends. In germline, CDR1 is MNHEY, CDR2 SVGAGI. This CDR3 region has 14 residues.